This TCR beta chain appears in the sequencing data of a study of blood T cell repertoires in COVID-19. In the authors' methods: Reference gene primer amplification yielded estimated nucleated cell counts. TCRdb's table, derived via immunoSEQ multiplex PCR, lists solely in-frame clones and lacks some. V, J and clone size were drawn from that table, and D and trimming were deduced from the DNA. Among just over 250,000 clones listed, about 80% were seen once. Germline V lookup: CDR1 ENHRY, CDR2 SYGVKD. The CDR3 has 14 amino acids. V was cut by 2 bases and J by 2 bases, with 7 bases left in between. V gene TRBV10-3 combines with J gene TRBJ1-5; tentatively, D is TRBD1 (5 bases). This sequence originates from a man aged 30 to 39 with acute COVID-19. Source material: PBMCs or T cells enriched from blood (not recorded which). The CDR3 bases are TGTGCCATCAGTGAGGGGGCCGGCAATCAGCCCCAGCATTTT. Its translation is CAISEGAGNQPQHF.